The entry that follows covers one TCR beta chain sequence. This sample stems from a study of blood T cell repertoires in COVID-19. Study-level information: Sites in the United States, Italy and Spain provided acute and convalescent COVID-19 samples.

In the study's own analysis: Cell counts per sample came from amplifying reference gene primers. Some clones are missing from TCRdb's copy, which holds only in-frame ones; the method was immunoSEQ multiplex PCR. That table gives V, J and clone size, and the DNA gave D and trimming. This sample has 75,000 to 95,000 clones; about 83% occur once, and the top ten carry approximately 5.1%. Germline CDR1 reads MNHEY; CDR2 reads SVGAGI. The CDR3 covers 15 residues. V lost 0 bases to trimming and J lost 3 bases, with 9 bases between them. The sample comprised peripheral blood. This sequence originates from a man aged 55 to 70 with acute or convalescent COVID-19. The J gene is TRBJ1-5, the V gene TRBV6-5; TRBD1 is a possible D gene (5 bases). CDR3 residues: CASSYSSRVNQPQHF. CDR3 nucleotide sequence: TGTGCCAGCAGTTACTCATCCAGGGTCAATCAGCCCCAGCATTTT.